The next 24 T cell receptor beta chains were all read from a single sample in a study of vaccination and CD4 T cells after COVID-19 (dated by TCRdb to 2022 to 2024). Antigens for these TCRs are unknown. The sample's treatment or condition, from its label and the paper: roughly 11-day PBMC culture with coronavirus spike peptide pools or control peptides (ViraFEST assay). The method behind the library was PCR. The run used an Illumina iSeq 100. At the Johns Hopkins FTIC core, DNA from the cultured CD4+ T cells underwent TCR sequencing with the Oncomine TCR Beta short-read assay. TCRdb reprocessing: public reads trimmed at Q25 with fastp, clones called with MiXCR, in-frame beta chains kept. Rows matching on CDR3 protein sequence are summarized as one entry with the most common DNA and genes. Here the sample has about 10,000 distinct CDR3 sequences; under 60% occur a single time. The ten largest make up around 22% of the sample.

The sequencing sample was made of CD4+ T cells from blood, cultured in vitro. These receptors all come from a human donor who had recovered from COVID-19.

V gene TRBV7-8 combines with J gene TRBJ2-3; tentative D call: TRBD2 (6 bases). The CDR3 contains 14 residues. V lost 0 bases, J lost 7 bases, and 11 bases lay in between. Germline CDR1 reads SGHVS; CDR2 reads FQNEAQ. The DNA of the CDR3 is TGTGCCAGCAGCTTAGCCCGACTAGTACATACGCAGTATTTT. It specifies CASSLARLVHTQYF.

The chain has TRBV7-2 and TRBJ2-5; D uncertain. Germline CDR1 SGHTA, CDR2 FQGNSA. The V gene lost 1 base and the J gene lost 4 bases, with 7 bases spanning the gap. The CDR3 sequence is 13 residues long. The CDR3 sequence is CASSLGTRETQYF. The CDR3 nucleotides are TGTGCCAGCAGCTTAGGGACCCGAGAGACCCAGTACTTC.

This clonotype was detected a few times. This chain connects TRBV19 to TRBJ1-1; 11 bases are a match to TRBD1. Germline V lookup: CDR1 LNHDA, CDR2 SQIVND (reference sequence). This CDR3 contains 14 residues. Trimming cost V 5 bases and J 5 bases; bases outside gene matches: 4. The CDR3 is CASSVGTGGTEAFF. CDR3 nucleotides: TGTGCCAGTAGTGTAGGGACAGGGGGGACTGAAGCTTTCTTT.

The chain is built from TRBV7-9 and TRBJ1-2; 8 nucleotides agree with TRBD1. J was trimmed by 8 bases and V by 4 bases; bases with no gene match: 12. The germline gives CDR1 SEHNR, CDR2 FQNEAQ (reference sequence). This CDR3 has 15 amino acids. The chain's CDR3 is CASSSSDRGGGGYTF. The CDR3 DNA is TGTGCCAGCAGCTCCTCCGACAGGGGAGGTGGCGGCTACACCTTC.

This clonotype has more than one count but fewer than ten. The chain recombines TRBV30 with TRBJ2-7, with TRBD2 matching over 12 bases. There are 18 residues in the CDR3. The germline V gene encodes CDR1 GTSNPN and CDR2 SVGIG (reference sequence). The J segment lost 1 base and the V segment lost 4 bases, leaving 14 bases of the junction unmatched. CDR3 nucleotides: TGTGCCTGGAATCTGCCGGGACTAGCGGGTCTGGGTTCCTACGAGCAGTACTTC. This gives the protein CAWNLPGLAGLGSYEQYF.

In its sample, this clonotype was seen a few times. This chain uses TRBV12-3 or TRBV12-4 with TRBJ1-5; D is perhaps TRBD1 (6 bases). The CDR3 is 14 residues long. The V end was cut by 8 bases, the J end by 7 bases, with 18 bases between. CDR3 bases: TGTGCCAGCGGCCGAGAGGGGGGCGACCAGCCCCAGCATTTT. Protein product: CASGREGGDQPQHF.

The table lists this clonotype with a few counts. The gene calls are TRBV11-3 and TRBJ2-5; D is possibly TRBD1 or TRBD2 (5 bases each). Germline V gene data show CDR1 as SGHNT and CDR2 as YENEEA. V was shortened by 5 bases and J by 2 bases, with 18 bases between the two germline ends. The CDR3 extends over 16 amino acids. The CDR3: CASSPGRYSSQETQYF. The CDR3 DNA reads TGTGCCAGCAGCCCGGGACGGTACAGTTCGCAAGAGACCCAGTACTTC.

The J gene is TRBJ2-5, the V gene TRBV7-6; tentative D call: TRBD1 (6 bases). CDR1 and CDR2 from the germline V gene are SGHVS and FNYEAQ. The CDR3 consists of 14 residues. The ends were cut back, 4 bases at V and 2 bases at J, with 11 bases in the middle. The DNA for the CDR3 is TGTGCCAGCAGCTATCTACAGGGTCAAGAGACCCAGTACTTC. It codes for CASSYLQGQETQYF.

The chain carries TRBV11-2 and TRBJ1-6, with 7 bases aligning to TRBD1. Trimming at V came to 5 bases and at J to 4 bases, leaving 5 bases not matched to a gene. This CDR3 is 15 amino acids long. Per germline, CDR1 SGHAT and CDR2 FQNNGV. This CDR3 reads CASSRDRAYNSPLHF. The CDR3 DNA reads as TGTGCCAGCAGCCGCGACAGGGCGTATAATTCACCCCTCCACTTT.

This clonotype was found once. The chain has TRBV5-4 and TRBJ2-5, with TRBD1 as a possible D gene (7 bases). Trimming removed 1 base from V and 4 bases from J, with 11 bases in between. The CDR3 is 14 residues long. Germline V gene data show CDR1 as SGHNT and CDR2 as YYREEE (reference sequence). The CDR3 DNA is TGTGCCAGCAGCTTGCCTCAGGGGGGAGAGACCCAGTACTTC. The encoded protein is CASSLPQGGETQYF. Drawing the rest from reference TRBV5-4 and TRBJ2-5, the complete variable domain is ETGVTQSPTHLIKTRGQQVTLRCSSQSGHNTVSWYQQALGQGPQFIFQYYREEENGRGNFPPRFSGLQFPNYSSELNVNALELDDSALYLCASSLPQGGETQYFGPGTRLLVL.

This clonotype has only one observation. The rearrangement joins TRBV7-2 to TRBJ2-7; the match to TRBD1 covers 7 bases. The CDR3 covers 17 residues. V was pared by 2 bases and J by 2 bases, with 12 bases of the junction left unmatched. The germline CDR1 and CDR2 sequences are SGHTA and FQGNSA. In DNA form, the CDR3 reads TGTGCCAGCAGCTTATCGGGTATTGACACAGGGGCCTACGAGCAGTACTTC. Protein product: CASSLSGIDTGAYEQYF.

The sample holds a few counts of this clonotype. CDR3 amino acids: CATSESGHLAGYTF. The CDR3, as DNA: TGTGCCACCAGTGAGTCGGGACACCTTGCTGGCTACACCTTC. This chain connects TRBV24-1 to TRBJ1-2; maybe TRBD1 (6 bases). Germline CDR1 and CDR2: KGHDR and SFDVKD. V lost 4 bases and J lost 7, with 15 bases in between. The CDR3 sequence is 14 residues long.

This chain joins TRBV2 and TRBJ1-2; tentative D call: TRBD1 (5 bases). CDR1 and CDR2 (germline): SNHLY, FYNNEI. CDR3 length: 14 amino acids. The V gene lost 1 base and the J gene lost 7 bases, with 13 bases spanning the gap. DNA of the CDR3: TGTGCCAGCAGTGAAGGGGGCAGGGAGCGTGGCTACACCTTC. Residues: CASSEGGRERGYTF.

This clonotype was seen a handful of times. V usage is TRBV27 and J usage is TRBJ1-1, with D possibly TRBD1 on 5 matching bases. The germline V gene has CDR1 MNHEY and CDR2 SMNVEV (reference sequence). Trimming removed 4 bases at V and 1 base at J, with 10 bases between. The CDR3 is 14 amino acids. CDR3 coding DNA: TGTGCCAGCAGTTGGGGGGTTGCGAACACTGAAGCTTTCTTT. Translated: CASSWGVANTEAFF.

In its sample, this clonotype was seen once. CDR3 DNA: TGTGCCAGCAGCCCTCGGGCCGAGGGTAGCACAGATACGCAGTATTTT. Its translation is CASSPRAEGSTDTQYF. The J gene is TRBJ2-3, the V gene TRBV7-2, with a tentative D call TRBD2 (5 bases). The V end lost 5 bases, the J end lost 0 bases, and 15 bases lay between the germline ends. The length of the CDR3 is 16 residues. Germline V lookup: CDR1 SGHTA, CDR2 FQGNSA.

The gene calls are TRBV20-1 and TRBJ2-5; 7 bases are shared with TRBD2. From germline, CDR1 is DFQATT and CDR2 SNEGSKA (reference sequence). Unmatched junction bases numbered 8, after V lost 5 bases and J lost 2 bases. The CDR3 is made up of 14 amino acids. CDR3 DNA: TGCAGTGCTGTCGGGACTAACTATCAAGAGACCCAGTACTTC. Translated, it gives CSAVGTNYQETQYF.

The chain links TRBV7-2 to TRBJ2-7; weak D call: TRBD1 (6 bases). The germline gives CDR1 SGHTA, CDR2 FQGNSA. The CDR3 spans 14 residues. The V and J ends lost 1 base and 5 bases respectively, with 12 bases between them. CDR3 sequence reads: CASSLVVRGHEQYF. CDR3 coding DNA: TGTGCCAGCAGCTTAGTAGTCAGGGGTCACGAGCAGTACTTC.

The chain joins TRBV24-1 to TRBJ2-3, with 8 bases matching TRBD1. The V segment lost 6 bases and the J segment 6 bases; nucleotides outside the gene matches: 10. This CDR3 has 15 amino acids. Germline V gene lookup returns CDR1 KGHDR and CDR2 SFDVKD. In nucleotides, the CDR3 is TGTGCCACCAGTAGAGGGGACAGGCCCACGGATACGCAGTATTTT. Translating it yields CATSRGDRPTDTQYF.

The chain links TRBV27 to TRBJ1-1; 8 bases agree with TRBD1. The CDR3 sequence is 14 residues long. Germline CDR1 is MNHEY and CDR2 is SMNVEV (reference sequence). J was trimmed by 1 base and V by 6 bases; bases with no gene match: 4. In DNA form, the CDR3 reads TGTGCCAGCAGGTCCGGGACAGGGAACACTGAAGCTTTCTTT. Protein sequence: CASRSGTGNTEAFF.

This clonotype was seen a handful of times. This chain joins TRBV2 and TRBJ2-2, with TRBD1 identical over 8 bases. CDR3 length: 14 amino acids. The germline gives CDR1 SNHLY, CDR2 FYNNEI. The V segment lost 11 bases and the J segment 1 base; nucleotides outside the gene matches: 6. The CDR3 reads CAARTGRNTGELFF. CDR3 DNA sequence: TGTGCCGCGCGGACAGGGAGGAACACCGGGGAGCTGTTTTTT.

This clonotype has just a few counts. The gene calls are TRBV15 and TRBJ1-2, with D hard to call. With 5 bases removed from V and 6 bases from J, the gap between germline ends came to 10 bases. The CDR3 has 12 amino acids. The germline V gene has CDR1 LNHNV and CDR2 YYDKDF (reference sequence). In DNA form, the CDR3 reads TGTGCCACCAGCGGAGGGTCGGATGGCTACACCTTC. Translated, it gives CATSGGSDGYTF.

The V and J genes are TRBV10-3 and TRBJ2-3, with unresolved D. The germline V and J ends were trimmed by 7 bases and 0 bases, with 11 bases remaining between them. The CDR3 covers 14 residues. Per the germline V gene, CDR1 is ENHRY and CDR2 is SYGVKD. CDR3 loop: CAITRQISTDTQYF. CDR3 bases: TGTGCCATCACCCGTCAAATTAGCACAGATACGCAGTATTTT.

This chain links TRBV11-2 with TRBJ2-2, with 7 bases matching TRBD2. Germline CDR1 is SGHAT and CDR2 is FQNNGV. After removal of 11 bases from V and 1 base from J, the junction contained 7 bases not matched to a gene. CDR3 length equals 14 residues. CDR3 coding DNA: TGTGCCGATAAGCGGGGAGGGAACACCGGGGAGCTGTTTTTT. This sequence encodes CADKRGGNTGELFF.

This clonotype was counted between two and nine times. The chain has TRBV6-1 and TRBJ1-5; TRBD1 is a possible D gene (5 bases). Deletions cut 5 bases from V and 11 bases from J, with 16 bases between. CDR1 MNHNS and CDR2 SASEGT come from the germline V gene. This CDR3 is built from 13 residues. CDR3 in amino acids: CASSTRTRPAQHF. CDR3 sequence (DNA): TGTGCCAGCAGTACCCGGACACGCCCGGCCCAGCATTTT.